Listed below are T cell receptor beta chains from one sample, sequenced in a study of cytomegalovirus exposure and HLA in healthy donors. The table came from immunoSEQ multiplex PCR; TCRdb's copy has only in-frame clones and leaves some out. The sample lists about 150,000 clones; roughly 90% were seen once. The source material was PBMCs. The receptors here all came from a man aged 18 to 30 in good health and CMV-seropositive. The CDR3 runs from the conserved cysteine through the conserved F or W. The order of the fields is J gene, CDR3 length, D gene, clone size, V gene, CDR3 DNA, CDR3 protein. D genes are given only for firm matches. Clone size is shown for a subset of rows, as once, few, many or a class of expanded clone.

>TRBJ1-5|14|NA|NA|TRBV27
TGTGCCAGCAGGAGGCGGGGGACTACTTCTCCCCAGCATTTT
CASRRRGTTSPQHF
>TRBJ1-2|15|NA|NA|TRBV5-1
TGCGCCAGCAGCTTGGTTCAGGCCGCTAACTATGGCTACACCTTC
CASSLVQAANYGYTF
>TRBJ2-5|15|TRBD2|NA|TRBV7-2
TGTGCCAGCAGCTCCCGGGGGGGACTTCAAGAGACCCAGTACTTC
CASSSRGGLQETQYF
>TRBJ1-5|13|TRBD1|NA|TRBV7-9
TGTGCCAGCAGCCAGGGACAGCATCAGCCCCAGCATTTT
CASSQGQHQPQHF
>TRBJ2-7|17|TRBD2|NA|TRBV15
TGTGCCACCAGCAGAGACCGACTAGCGGGAGGGATGCACGAGCAGTACTTC
CATSRDRLAGGMHEQYF
>TRBJ2-7|16|TRBD1|once|TRBV7-2
TGTGCCAGCAGCCCCCCCACGGGACACAGGGGCAACGAGCAGTACTTC
CASSPPTGHRGNEQYF
>TRBJ2-7|18|TRBD2|NA|TRBV4-3
TGCGCCAGCAGCCAAGAATTCTCCGGGACTAGCGTTATCTACGAGCAGTACTTC
CASSQEFSGTSVIYEQYF
>TRBJ2-3|14|NA|NA|TRBV5-1
TGCGCCAGCAGCTTGGACTACGGCACAGATACGCAGTATTTT
CASSLDYGTDTQYF
>TRBJ1-2|16|TRBD1|NA|TRBV7-2
TGTGCCAGCAGCCTACAGGGGGCGAGGATGGACTATGGCTACACCTTC
CASSLQGARMDYGYTF
>TRBJ1-4|13|NA|NA|TRBV6-5
TGTGCCAGCAGCAGACAGCCTAATGAAAAACTGTTTTTT
CASSRQPNEKLFF
>TRBJ1-4|16|TRBD1|NA|TRBV4-3
TGCGCCAGCAGCCCAGGTCGGGGACAGGGGAATGAAAAACTGTTTTTT
CASSPGRGQGNEKLFF
>TRBJ2-1|16|NA|NA|TRBV9
TGTGCCAGCAGCGGGGGAGATCCCAACACCTACAATGAGCAGTTCTTC
CASSGGDPNTYNEQFF
>TRBJ2-1|13|TRBD2|NA|TRBV6-1
TGTGCCAGCAGCGTCAAAACTAGCGGAGAGCAGTTCTTC
CASSVKTSGEQFF
>TRBJ2-4|15|NA|once|TRBV13
TGTGCCAGCAGCTTAACCACCGGGGCCAAAAACATTCAGTACTTC
CASSLTTGAKNIQYF
>TRBJ2-5|15|TRBD1|once|TRBV2
TGTGCCAGCAGTTCGGACAGGGTGGTACGAGAGACCCAGTACTTC
CASSSDRVVRETQYF
>TRBJ2-7|13|NA|NA|TRBV7-2
TGTGCCAGCAGCTTAGGGCGGCCCTACGAGCAGTACTTC
CASSLGRPYEQYF
>TRBJ1-5|15|NA|once|TRBV7-8
TGTGCCAGCAGCTTAAGGTATCTGAGGAATCAGCCCCAGCATTTT
CASSLRYLRNQPQHF
>TRBJ1-1|14|TRBD1|NA|TRBV6-5
TGTGCCAGCAGTGGACAGGCCCTGAACACTGAAGCTTTCTTT
CASSGQALNTEAFF
>TRBJ2-2|16|TRBD1|NA|TRBV4-3
TGCGCCAGCAGCCAAGAAGGGGGCGCAGGCACCGGGGAGCTGTTTTTT
CASSQEGGAGTGELFF
>TRBJ2-7|16|TRBD1|medium-sized|TRBV7-9
TGTGCCAGCAGCTTAGAAGGGGGCGCCCGGCCTTACGAGCAGTACTTC
CASSLEGGARPYEQYF
>TRBJ2-7|14|NA|few|TRBV7-3
TGTGCCAGCAGCTTAATCCCAAATTCCTACGAGCAGTACTTC
CASSLIPNSYEQYF
>TRBJ2-7|12|TRBD1|NA|TRBV5-4
TGTGCCAGCAGCCTTGACAGGGTAAGGCAGTACTTC
CASSLDRVRQYF
>TRBJ1-2|13|NA|NA|TRBV13
TGTGCCAGCAGCTTAGAAGGGGACTATGGCTACACCTTC
CASSLEGDYGYTF
>TRBJ2-1|15|TRBD1|NA|TRBV7-9
TGTGCCAGCAGCCCGACGGACAGGTTCAACAATGAGCAGTTCTTC
CASSPTDRFNNEQFF
>TRBJ2-5|16|TRBD2|NA|TRBV7-6
TGTGCCAGCAGCTTAGGAGCGGGAGGCCCTTCCTCGACCCAGTACTTC
CASSLGAGGPSSTQYF
>TRBJ2-7|14|TRBD2|NA|TRBV30
TGTGCCTGGAGGGCGACTAGCGGAGTCTACGAGCAGTACTTC
CAWRATSGVYEQYF
>TRBJ2-1|16|TRBD2|NA|TRBV4-2
TGTGCCAGCAGCCAAGACGGGACTAGCAGATACAATGAGCAGTTCTTC
CASSQDGTSRYNEQFF
>TRBJ1-1|12|NA|NA|TRBV7-3
TGTGCCAGCAGCCACGCGGGGGCTGAAGCTTTCTTT
CASSHAGAEAFF
>TRBJ1-1|14|NA|NA|TRBV10-3
TGTGCCATCAGTGCCCGGGGTGGCAACACTGAAGCTTTCTTT
CAISARGGNTEAFF
>TRBJ2-3|15|TRBD1|NA|TRBV10-3
TGTGCCATCAGTAGGACAGGGGGTAGCACAGATACGCAGTATTTT
CAISRTGGSTDTQYF
>TRBJ2-1|11|NA|few|TRBV9
TGTGCCAGCAGCTCCTTCAATGAGCAGTTCTTC
CASSSFNEQFF
>TRBJ2-1|12|NA|once|TRBV7-6
TGTGCCAGCAGCTTAGGAGGTATAGTGCAGTTCTTC
CASSLGGIVQFF
>TRBJ2-7|13|NA|NA|TRBV30
TGTGCCTGGAGTGTGATCCCTATCTACGAGCAGTACTTC
CAWSVIPIYEQYF
>TRBJ2-1|17|TRBD2|NA|TRBV7-9
TGTGCCAGCAGCTCTCCGTCGGGCGGGGGGGTCTACAATGAGCAGTTCTTC
CASSSPSGGGVYNEQFF
>TRBJ1-3|15|TRBD1|NA|TRBV30
TGTGCCTGGAGATTCAGGGGGCTACCCGGAAACACCATATATTTT
CAWRFRGLPGNTIYF
>TRBJ2-7|15|TRBD2|NA|TRBV7-2
TGTGCCAGCAGCTTAGCTTCTAGCGGATTTCAGGAGCAGTACTTC
CASSLASSGFQEQYF
>TRBJ2-1|12|NA|NA|TRBV7-3
TGTGCCAGCAGCCCGGGTAAGGATGAGCAGTTCTTC
CASSPGKDEQFF
>TRBJ1-2|13|NA|NA|TRBV7-2
TGTGCCAGCAGCTTCCCGGGGGTTTATGGCTACACCTTC
CASSFPGVYGYTF
>TRBJ2-4|15|NA|NA|TRBV7-3
TGTGCCAGCAGCTTAAACTCGGGAGCAACGGCTATTCAGTACTTC
CASSLNSGATAIQYF